A selection of T cell receptor beta chains follows, all from one sample in a study of OX40 agonist ivuxolimab in advanced cancers. Profiled with immunoSEQ multiplex PCR; TCRdb holds only in-frame clones, not every one. The sample has roughly 53,000 clones, 85% seen once. The starting material was CD4+ or CD8+ T cells sorted from blood, obtained in a trial of the OX40 agonist ivuxolimab. These receptor sequences come from an adult with an advanced solid tumor such as melanoma, head and neck, liver or kidney cancer. Both conserved end residues are part of each CDR3. The D gene is left open where the match is weak. Only some rows state a clone size, as once, few, many or a class for expanded clones.

v_gene	abundance	d_gene	j_gene	CDR3aa	CDR3nt
TRBV6-5	NA	NA	TRBJ1-3	CASSRKGSSGNTIYF	TGTGCCAGCTCCCGAAAGGGGTCCTCTGGAAACACCATATATTTT
TRBV27	once	NA	TRBJ2-1	CASSPEGRYNEQFF	TGTGCCAGCAGTCCCGAGGGGAGGTACAATGAGCAGTTCTTC
TRBV29-1	NA	TRBD1	TRBJ1-5	CSVGGLGQRQAEDQPQHF	TGCAGCGTTGGCGGTTTGGGACAGCGTCAAGCGGAGGATCAGCCCCAGCATTTT
TRBV27	many	NA	TRBJ1-6	CASSDQESSPLHF	TGTGCCAGCAGTGATCAGGAAAGTTCACCCCTCCACTTT
TRBV4-3	NA	TRBD2	TRBJ2-7	CASSRTSGGSYEQYF	TGCGCCAGCAGCCGGACTAGCGGGGGCTCCTACGAGCAGTACTTC
TRBV7-2	NA	NA	TRBJ2-7	CASSLLPLHTYEQYF	TGTGCCAGCAGCTTACTGCCACTTCATACCTACGAGCAGTACTTC
TRBV15	NA	TRBD1	TRBJ1-2	CATKPGGGQGQLVGYTF	TGTGCCACCAAGCCAGGAGGGGGACAGGGCCAACTGGTTGGCTACACCTTC
TRBV5-4	NA	TRBD1	TRBJ1-2	CASSLASRGLGYTF	TGTGCCAGCAGCCTCGCTTCGAGGGGGCTTGGCTACACCTTC
TRBV5-1	NA	NA	TRBJ2-3	CASSLEGEDTQYF	TGCGCCAGCAGCTTGGAGGGTGAGGATACGCAGTATTTT
TRBV7-2	NA	NA	TRBJ2-5	CASSLTETQYF	TGTGCCAGCAGCTTAACGGAGACCCAGTACTTC
TRBV5-6	NA	NA	TRBJ1-3	CASSETGSGNTIYF	TGTGCCAGCAGCGAAACAGGGTCTGGAAACACCATATATTTT
TRBV27	NA	TRBD1	TRBJ1-1	CASNRQGVGNTEAFF	TGTGCCAGCAATAGACAGGGGGTGGGGAACACTGAAGCTTTCTTT
TRBV19	once	NA	TRBJ1-1	CASKDYREVFENTEAFF	TGTGCCAGTAAAGATTACAGGGAAGTTTTTGAGAACACTGAAGCTTTCTTT
TRBV19	NA	NA	TRBJ2-5	CASSIARGVETQYF	TGTGCCAGTAGTATCGCGAGAGGGGTAGAGACCCAGTACTTC
TRBV6-1	once	NA	TRBJ2-3	CASSESVGLDTQYF	TGTGCCAGCAGTGAATCGGTAGGGCTAGATACGCAGTATTTT
TRBV29-1	NA	NA	TRBJ2-3	CSVERDTDTQYF	TGCAGCGTTGAAAGGGACACAGATACGCAGTATTTT
TRBV6-5	NA	NA	TRBJ2-7	CASSRRGVHEQYF	TGTGCCAGCAGCCGAAGGGGGGTCCACGAGCAGTACTTC
TRBV5-4	NA	TRBD1	TRBJ2-1	CASSVDRSAGQFF	TGTGCCAGCAGCGTGGACAGGTCGGCGGGGCAGTTCTTC
TRBV5-4	NA	TRBD2	TRBJ2-3	CASSLVLGTSGGARDTQYF	TGTGCCAGCAGCTTGGTCCTTGGGACTAGCGGGGGGGCCAGAGATACGCAGTATTTT
TRBV6-1	NA	NA	TRBJ2-7	CASSESSAYEQYF	TGTGCCAGCAGTGAGTCCAGCGCCTACGAGCAGTACTTC
TRBV7-8	NA	NA	TRBJ1-3	CASSLAGGPPRDTIYF	TGTGCCAGCAGCTTAGCGGGGGGCCCTCCCAGAGACACCATATATTTT
TRBV30	NA	TRBD1	TRBJ2-2	CAWSQGQRTGELFF	TGTGCCTGGAGTCAGGGACAGCGTACCGGGGAGCTGTTTTTT